These T cell receptor beta chains were read from a single sample in a study of blood T cell repertoires in COVID-19. Clones were read by immunoSEQ multiplex PCR, and TCRdb kept only the in-frame ones, dropping some. The table includes 45,000 to 60,000 clones, over 65% detected once. Sequencing was done on a sample of peripheral blood. The receptors come from a human donor in a cohort sampled during active COVID-19. Both conserved end residues are part of each CDR3. D genes are given only for firm matches. Where a row states a size, it is once, few, many or the class of an expanded clone; other rows omit it.

d_call: TRBD1; v_call: TRBV7-6; clone_size: few; cdr3_aa: CASSLGQPGTGEAFF
d_call: -; v_call: TRBV12-3/TRBV12-4; clone_size: -; cdr3_aa: CASSGQTFYEQYF
d_call: TRBD2; v_call: TRBV11-2; clone_size: -; cdr3_aa: CASSLDDLAVAHREQYF
d_call: TRBD1; v_call: TRBV9; clone_size: few; cdr3_aa: CASSLGQGRFSVYTF
d_call: -; v_call: TRBV2; clone_size: many; cdr3_aa: CASSGEDRYEQYF
d_call: TRBD1; v_call: TRBV6-5; clone_size: -; cdr3_aa: CATIRTGGELTLHF
d_call: -; v_call: TRBV21-1; clone_size: -; cdr3_aa: CASSRDSYYGYTF
d_call: -; v_call: TRBV6-7; clone_size: -; cdr3_aa: CASSYSNTNMDTQYF
d_call: -; v_call: TRBV2; clone_size: -; cdr3_aa: CASSEGRLGGALQETQYF
d_call: -; v_call: TRBV2; clone_size: -; cdr3_aa: CASSQGQLQNQPQHF
d_call: -; v_call: TRBV18; clone_size: -; cdr3_aa: CASSPKTGGKGHTEAFF
d_call: TRBD1; v_call: TRBV2; clone_size: -; cdr3_aa: CASTPDRDIEGYTF
d_call: -; v_call: TRBV27; clone_size: -; cdr3_aa: CASSRGGDYLYGYTF
d_call: TRBD1; v_call: TRBV5-5; clone_size: -; cdr3_aa: CASSSTGEGTGELFF
d_call: -; v_call: TRBV5-1; clone_size: -; cdr3_aa: CASSLGRGVEKLFF
d_call: -; v_call: TRBV18; clone_size: -; cdr3_aa: CASSSKKQGTNTGELFF
d_call: -; v_call: TRBV10-2; clone_size: -; cdr3_aa: CAVVRGLNTEAFF
d_call: TRBD2; v_call: TRBV28; clone_size: -; cdr3_aa: CASRSSGASYEQYF
d_call: -; v_call: TRBV5-1; clone_size: few; cdr3_aa: CASSVGQENTEAFF
d_call: TRBD1; v_call: TRBV29-1; clone_size: few; cdr3_aa: CSVYRTGYGYTF
d_call: -; v_call: TRBV21-1; clone_size: -; cdr3_aa: CASSKYPGQGGSTNEKLFF
d_call: TRBD1; v_call: TRBV10-3; clone_size: -; cdr3_aa: CAIRGTGGREAFF
d_call: -; v_call: TRBV6-5; clone_size: -; cdr3_aa: CASRRSKYNEQFF
d_call: -; v_call: TRBV7-9; clone_size: -; cdr3_aa: CASKTNRGEQYF
d_call: -; v_call: TRBV28; clone_size: -; cdr3_aa: CASQLSHGVGNQPQHF
d_call: -; v_call: TRBV19; clone_size: -; cdr3_aa: CASSISFWQGKTYEQYF
d_call: -; v_call: TRBV21-1; clone_size: -; cdr3_aa: CASSKAPVAGIYEQYF
d_call: TRBD2; v_call: TRBV28; clone_size: -; cdr3_aa: CASSSPAGLAGSYEQYF
d_call: TRBD1; v_call: TRBV6-5; clone_size: -; cdr3_aa: CASSTRDRVGPEAFF